Listed below are T cell receptor beta chains from one sample, sequenced in a study of blood T cells in healthy people across ages. Via MiXCR, TCRdb re-called the 5' RACE reads, giving one row per CDR3 protein. Of almost 1 million distinct CDR3 sequences detected, roughly 47% appear once; the ten largest clones hold roughly 23%. The sample consisted of blood. The receptors were sampled from a woman in her sixties in good health. The CDR3 runs from the conserved cysteine through the conserved F or W. D genes are given only for firm matches. The listing skips clone size in some rows; elsewhere it reads once, few, many or a size class.

D gene: .
clone size: few
J gene: TRBJ2-3
V gene: TRBV14
CDR3 DNA: TGTGCCAGCAGCCACAAACCCGGGTTCCTCACAGATACGCAGTATTTT
CDR3 protein: CASSHKPGFLTDTQYF

D gene: .
clone size: .
J gene: TRBJ1-1
V gene: TRBV19
CDR3 DNA: TGTGCCAGTACCAGGACTCCCACAAACACTGAAGCTTTCTTT
CDR3 protein: CASTRTPTNTEAFF

D gene: TRBD2
clone size: few
J gene: TRBJ2-3
V gene: TRBV27
CDR3 DNA: TGTGCCAGCAGTAAGTCTAAGACTAGCGGGAGATACGGATCAGCAGATACGCAGTATTTT
CDR3 protein: CASSKSKTSGRYGSADTQYF

D gene: .
clone size: .
J gene: TRBJ2-5
V gene: TRBV3-1
CDR3 DNA: TGTGCCAGCAGCCGACGAGTTTGGCAGGCGGGACAAGAGACCCAGTACTTC
CDR3 protein: CASSRRVWQAGQETQYF

D gene: .
clone size: many
J gene: TRBJ2-3
V gene: TRBV29-1
CDR3 DNA: TGCAGCGTTGAGGACACAGATACGCAGTATTTT
CDR3 protein: CSVEDTDTQYF

D gene: TRBD2
clone size: .
J gene: TRBJ2-7
V gene: TRBV4-1
CDR3 DNA: TGCGCCAGCAGCCGGGGCGGGAGTTCCGAGCAGTACTTC
CDR3 protein: CASSRGGSSEQYF

D gene: .
clone size: .
J gene: TRBJ1-6
V gene: TRBV27
CDR3 DNA: TGTGCCAGCAGCGGGGGCGTGGGTTCACCCCTCCACTTT
CDR3 protein: CASSGGVGSPLHF

D gene: TRBD1
clone size: .
J gene: TRBJ1-5
V gene: TRBV10-3
CDR3 DNA: TGTGCCATCAGTGGCCGACAGGGGGCAGGTCAGCCCCAGCATTTT
CDR3 protein: CAISGRQGAGQPQHF

D gene: .
clone size: .
J gene: TRBJ2-6
V gene: TRBV6-5
CDR3 DNA: TGTGCCAGCAGTTACTACCTAGGCTCTGGGGCCAACGTCCTGACTTTC
CDR3 protein: CASSYYLGSGANVLTF

D gene: .
clone size: few
J gene: TRBJ2-5
V gene: TRBV14
CDR3 DNA: TGTGCCAGCAGCTACCGGCGGAGACAAGAGACCCAGTACTTC
CDR3 protein: CASSYRRRQETQYF

D gene: .
clone size: few
J gene: TRBJ2-7
V gene: TRBV13
CDR3 DNA: TGTGCCAGCAGCTTTGGTGCCGAGCAGTACTTC
CDR3 protein: CASSFGAEQYF